This T cell receptor beta chain came from a study of T-cell reconstitution after alpha-beta-depleted transplantation in children. Study outcomes and limitations: By about two months after transplant, alpha-beta T cells reportedly arose from several hundred graft clones that had expanded. The study traced high day-60 TCRbeta diversity in some patients to surviving recipient T cells and thymic progenitors. At one year after transplant, newly produced T cells mostly accounted for T-cell counts and diversity.

The TCRbeta library was prepared with unique molecular identifiers. TCRdb independently ran MiXCR on the PCR reads; one entry per CDR3 protein. This sample has about 140,000 distinct CDR3 sequences, with about 8.8% found just once. Trimming took off 8 bases at V and 6 bases at J, with 15 bases between the two ends. The CDR3 spans 13 residues. The germline gives CDR1 SGHRS, CDR2 YFSETQ. This clonotype was seen ten or more times. The antigen is not known. The V gene is TRBV5-1, the J gene TRBJ2-1; D is perhaps TRBD1 (6 bases). The sample consisted of PBMCs, mostly from graft donor cells, taken 180 days after TCRalphabeta/CD19-depleted stem cell transplant. The sequence was collected from a female patient between 2 and 15 years old who had a stem cell transplant for congenital amegakaryocytic thrombocytopenia, so the T cells may come from the graft donor. The CDR3 DNA reads TGCGCCAGTACGACGGACAGCTTCAATGAGCAGTTCTTC. Protein product: CASTTDSFNEQFF.